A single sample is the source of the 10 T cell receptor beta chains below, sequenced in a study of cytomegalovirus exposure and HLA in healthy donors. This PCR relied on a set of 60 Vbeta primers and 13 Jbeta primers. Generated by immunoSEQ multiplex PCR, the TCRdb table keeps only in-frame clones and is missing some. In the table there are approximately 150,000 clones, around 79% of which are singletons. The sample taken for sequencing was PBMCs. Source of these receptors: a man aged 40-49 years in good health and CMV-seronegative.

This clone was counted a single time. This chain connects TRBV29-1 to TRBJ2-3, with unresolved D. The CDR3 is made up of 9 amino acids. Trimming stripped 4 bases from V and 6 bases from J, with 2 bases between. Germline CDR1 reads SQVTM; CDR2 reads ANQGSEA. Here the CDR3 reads CSVADTQYF. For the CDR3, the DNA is TGCAGCGTTGCGGATACGCAGTATTTT.

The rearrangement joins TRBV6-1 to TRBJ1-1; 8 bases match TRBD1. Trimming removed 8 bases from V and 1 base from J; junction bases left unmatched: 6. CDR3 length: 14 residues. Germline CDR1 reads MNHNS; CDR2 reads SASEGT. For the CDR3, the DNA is TGTGCCAGCCCGGGCGACAGGGGGAACACTGAAGCTTTCTTT. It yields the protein CASPGDRGNTEAFF.

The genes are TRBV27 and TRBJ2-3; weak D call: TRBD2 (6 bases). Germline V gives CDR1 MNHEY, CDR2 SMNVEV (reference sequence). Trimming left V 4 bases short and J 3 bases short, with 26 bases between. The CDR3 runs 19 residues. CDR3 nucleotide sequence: TGTGCCAGCAGTTCTCCAACTCCACTAGCCGGGGAATGGACAGATACGCAGTATTTT. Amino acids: CASSSPTPLAGEWTDTQYF.

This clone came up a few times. The CDR3 protein is CASSQDRGHATNEKLFF. The CDR3 DNA reads as TGCGCCAGCAGCCAGGACAGGGGCCATGCAACTAATGAAAAACTGTTTTTT. The chain uses TRBV5-1 and TRBJ1-4, with 9 bases matching TRBD1. This CDR3 comprises 17 residues. J lost 0 bases, V lost 4 bases, and 7 bases had no gene match. Per the germline V gene, CDR1 is SGHRS and CDR2 is YFSETQ. The whole variable domain, remainder taken from reference TRBV5-1 and TRBJ1-4, is KAGVTQTPRYLIKTRGQQVTLSCSPISGHRSVSWYQQTPGQGLQFLFEYFSETQRNKGNFPGRFSGRQFSNSRSEMNVSTLELGDSALYLCASSQDRGHATNEKLFFGSGTQLSVL.

The CDR3 region has the DNA TGTGCCAGCTCACCGGAAGCGAAGAGCTCCTACGAGCAGTACTTC. Translating it yields CASSPEAKSSYEQYF. The chain is built from TRBV18 and TRBJ2-7; D gene uncertain. Germline CDR1 is KGHSH and CDR2 is LQKENI. This CDR3 is 15 amino acids long. Between the trimmed V and J ends, which lost 3 bases and 0 bases, there was a span of 12 bases.

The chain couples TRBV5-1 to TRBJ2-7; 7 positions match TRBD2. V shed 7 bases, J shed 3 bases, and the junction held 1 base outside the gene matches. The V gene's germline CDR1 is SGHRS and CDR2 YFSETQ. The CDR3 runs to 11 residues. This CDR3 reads CASGEGYEQYF. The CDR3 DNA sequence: TGCGCCAGCGGGGAGGGCTACGAGCAGTACTTC.

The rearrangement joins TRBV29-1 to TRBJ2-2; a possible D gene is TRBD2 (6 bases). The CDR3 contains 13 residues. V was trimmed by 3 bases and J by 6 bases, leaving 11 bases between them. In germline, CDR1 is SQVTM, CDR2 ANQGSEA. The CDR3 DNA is TGCAGCGTTGATGGCGGGGCGCCCGGGGAGCTGTTTTTT. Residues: CSVDGGAPGELFF.

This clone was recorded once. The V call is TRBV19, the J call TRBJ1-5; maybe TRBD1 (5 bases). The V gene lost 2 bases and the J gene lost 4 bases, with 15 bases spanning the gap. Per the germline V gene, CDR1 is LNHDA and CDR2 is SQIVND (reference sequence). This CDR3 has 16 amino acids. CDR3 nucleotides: TGTGCCAGTAGTATAAAGGGGAAGAGGTCAAATCAGCCCCAGCATTTT. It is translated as CASSIKGKRSNQPQHF.

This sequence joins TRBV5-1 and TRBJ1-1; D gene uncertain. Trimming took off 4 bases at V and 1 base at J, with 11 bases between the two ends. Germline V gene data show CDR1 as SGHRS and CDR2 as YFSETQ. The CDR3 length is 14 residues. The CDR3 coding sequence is TGCGCCAGCAGCATCGGGGATACGAACACTGAAGCTTTCTTT. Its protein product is CASSIGDTNTEAFF.

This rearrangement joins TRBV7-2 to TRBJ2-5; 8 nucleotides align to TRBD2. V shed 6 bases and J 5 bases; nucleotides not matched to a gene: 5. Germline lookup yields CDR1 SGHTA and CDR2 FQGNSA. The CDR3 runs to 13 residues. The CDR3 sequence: CASRTSGAETQYF. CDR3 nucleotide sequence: TGTGCCAGCAGAACTAGCGGTGCGGAGACCCAGTACTTC.